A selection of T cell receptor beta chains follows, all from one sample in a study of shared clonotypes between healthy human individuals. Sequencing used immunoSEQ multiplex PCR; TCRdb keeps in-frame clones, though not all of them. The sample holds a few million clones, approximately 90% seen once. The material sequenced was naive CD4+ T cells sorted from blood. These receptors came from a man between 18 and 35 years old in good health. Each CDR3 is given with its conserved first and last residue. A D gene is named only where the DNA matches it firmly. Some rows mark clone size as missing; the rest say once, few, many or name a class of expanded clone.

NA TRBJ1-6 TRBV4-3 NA CASRQTVDNSPLHF TGCGCCAGCAGACAGACAGTAGATAATTCACCCCTCCACTTT
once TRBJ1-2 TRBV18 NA CASSPLVSNYGYTF TGTGCCAGCTCACCTTTGGTGAGCAACTATGGCTACACCTTC
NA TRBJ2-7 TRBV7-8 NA CASSLDRSADYEQYF TGTGCCAGCAGCTTAGATCGTTCGGCAGACTACGAGCAGTACTTC
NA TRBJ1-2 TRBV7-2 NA CASSLGAGKANYGYTF TGTGCCAGCAGCTTAGGGGCAGGGAAAGCTAACTATGGCTACACCTTC
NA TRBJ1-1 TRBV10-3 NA CAISEQNQKAEAFF TGTGCCATCAGTGAGCAGAACCAAAAGGCTGAAGCTTTCTTT
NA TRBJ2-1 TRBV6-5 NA CASSPRAGSADEQFF TGTGCCAGCAGTCCCAGGGCGGGGTCAGCGGATGAGCAGTTCTTC
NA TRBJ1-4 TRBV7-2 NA CASSFYVGRGGEKLFF TGTGCCAGCAGCTTCTACGTAGGACGGGGTGGTGAAAAACTGTTTTTT
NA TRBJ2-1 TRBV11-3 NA CASSHRGSYNEQFF TGTGCCAGCAGCCACCGGGGCTCCTACAATGAGCAGTTCTTC
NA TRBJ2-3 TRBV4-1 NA CASSQEPLLGDTQYF TGCGCCAGCAGCCAAGAACCGCTGTTGGGAGATACGCAGTATTTT
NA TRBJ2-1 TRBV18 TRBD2 CASSRRTSDTFF TGTGCCAGCTCACGACGAACTAGCGACACGTTCTTC
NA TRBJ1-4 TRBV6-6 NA CASSPTQMFNEKLFF TGTGCCAGCAGTCCTACCCAGATGTTTAATGAAAAACTGTTTTTT
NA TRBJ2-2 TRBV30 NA CAWNLGQLHGELFF TGTGCCTGGAACCTCGGACAGCTCCATGGGGAGCTGTTTTTT
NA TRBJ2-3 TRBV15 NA CATRGGKRTDTQYF TGTGCCACCAGAGGAGGTAAAAGAACAGATACGCAGTATTTT
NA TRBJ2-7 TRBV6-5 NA CASRRQESYEQYF TGTGCCAGCAGGAGACAGGAGTCCTACGAGCAGTACTTC
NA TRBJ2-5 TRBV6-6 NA CASSYREETQYF TGTGCCAGCAGTTACAGGGAGGAGACCCAGTACTTC
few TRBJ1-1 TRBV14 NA CASSLGGGSTEAFF TGTGCCAGCAGCCTCGGGGGGGGATCCACTGAAGCTTTCTTT
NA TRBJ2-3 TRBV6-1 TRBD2 CASSVISGGLGQYF TGTGCCAGCAGTGTTATTAGCGGGGGTCTTGGGCAGTATTTT
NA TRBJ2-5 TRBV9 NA CASSPRGAQETQYF TGTGCCAGCAGCCCGAGGGGGGCCCAAGAGACCCAGTACTTC
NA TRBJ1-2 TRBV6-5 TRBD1 CASSRGQVYGYTF TGTGCCAGCAGCCGCGGACAGGTCTATGGCTACACCTTC
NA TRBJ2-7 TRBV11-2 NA CASSLGGLFDEQYF TGTGCCAGCAGCTTGGGGGGGCTTTTCGACGAGCAGTACTTC
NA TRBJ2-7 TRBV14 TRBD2 CASSQGRVHEQYF TGTGCCAGCAGCCAGGGGAGGGTCCACGAGCAGTACTTC
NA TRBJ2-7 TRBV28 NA CASSFPAGTPPYEQYF TGTGCCAGCAGTTTTCCCGCCGGGACGCCTCCCTACGAGCAGTACTTC
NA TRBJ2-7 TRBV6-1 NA CAGSPTVPGYEQYF TGTGCCGGGTCTCCGACAGTGCCTGGTTACGAGCAGTACTTC
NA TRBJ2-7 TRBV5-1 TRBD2 CASSSYLAGVLKYF TGCGCCAGCAGCTCCTACCTAGCGGGAGTACTGAAGTACTTC
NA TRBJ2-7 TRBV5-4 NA CASSLGTSQTYEQYF TGTGCCAGCAGCCTAGGGACTTCTCAAACCTACGAGCAGTACTTC
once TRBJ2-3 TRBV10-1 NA CASSESRTYETDTQYF TGCGCCAGCAGTGAGTCGCGGACTTACGAAACAGATACGCAGTATTTT
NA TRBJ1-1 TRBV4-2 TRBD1 CASSQGDRGNTEAFF TGTGCCAGCAGCCAAGGGGACAGGGGAAACACTGAAGCTTTCTTT